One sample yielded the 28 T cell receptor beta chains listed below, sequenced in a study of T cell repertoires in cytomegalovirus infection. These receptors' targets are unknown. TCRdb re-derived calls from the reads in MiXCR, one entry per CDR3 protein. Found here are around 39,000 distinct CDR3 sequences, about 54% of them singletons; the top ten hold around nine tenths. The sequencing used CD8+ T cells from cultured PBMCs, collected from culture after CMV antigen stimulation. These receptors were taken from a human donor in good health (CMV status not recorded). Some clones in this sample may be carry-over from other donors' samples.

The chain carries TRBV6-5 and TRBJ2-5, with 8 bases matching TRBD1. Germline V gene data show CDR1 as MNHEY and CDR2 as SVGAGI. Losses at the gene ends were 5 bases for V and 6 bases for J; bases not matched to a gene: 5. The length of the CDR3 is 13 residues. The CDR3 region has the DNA TGTGCCAGCAGTCCGGACAGGGTAAAGACCCAGTACTTC. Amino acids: CASSPDRVKTQYF.

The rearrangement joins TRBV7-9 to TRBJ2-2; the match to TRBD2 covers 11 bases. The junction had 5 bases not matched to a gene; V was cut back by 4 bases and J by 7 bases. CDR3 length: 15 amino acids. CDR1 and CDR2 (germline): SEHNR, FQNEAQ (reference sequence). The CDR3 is CASSSTSGTGGELFF. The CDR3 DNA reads TGTGCCAGCAGCTCGACTAGCGGGACAGGCGGGGAGCTGTTTTTT.

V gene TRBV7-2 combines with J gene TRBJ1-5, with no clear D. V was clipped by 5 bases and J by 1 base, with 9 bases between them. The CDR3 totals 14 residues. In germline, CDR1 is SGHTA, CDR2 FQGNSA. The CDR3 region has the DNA TGTGCCAGCAGCCCCCGACGAAGCAATCAGCCCCAGCATTTT. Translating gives CASSPRRSNQPQHF.

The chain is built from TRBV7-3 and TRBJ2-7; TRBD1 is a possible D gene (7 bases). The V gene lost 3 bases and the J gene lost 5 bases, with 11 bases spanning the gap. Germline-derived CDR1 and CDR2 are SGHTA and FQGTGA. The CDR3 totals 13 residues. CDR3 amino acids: CASSFGRGDEQYF. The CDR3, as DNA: TGTGCCAGCAGCTTTGGCAGGGGGGACGAGCAGTACTTC.

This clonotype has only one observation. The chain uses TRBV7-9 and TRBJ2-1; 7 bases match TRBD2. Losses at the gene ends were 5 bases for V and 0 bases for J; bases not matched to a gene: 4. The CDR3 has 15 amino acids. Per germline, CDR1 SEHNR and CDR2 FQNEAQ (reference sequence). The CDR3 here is CASSPSGTSYNEQFF. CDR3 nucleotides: TGTGCCAGCAGCCCCAGCGGGACCTCCTACAATGAGCAGTTCTTC.

Written as DNA, the CDR3 is TGTGCCAGCAGTTTCCCTAGCGGGCCAATATACTACGAGCAGTACTTC. Protein product: CASSFPSGPIYYEQYF. The chain joins TRBV28 to TRBJ2-7, with 8 bases identical to TRBD2. Germline-derived CDR1 and CDR2 are MDHEN and SYDVKM. Trimming cost V 3 bases and J 3 bases; bases outside gene matches: 10. This CDR3 is built from 16 residues.

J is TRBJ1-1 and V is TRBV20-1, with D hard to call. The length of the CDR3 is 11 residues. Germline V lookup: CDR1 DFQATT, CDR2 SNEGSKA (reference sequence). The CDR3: CSLRLNTEAFF. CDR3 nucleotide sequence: TGCAGCCTTAGGTTGAACACTGAAGCTTTCTTT.

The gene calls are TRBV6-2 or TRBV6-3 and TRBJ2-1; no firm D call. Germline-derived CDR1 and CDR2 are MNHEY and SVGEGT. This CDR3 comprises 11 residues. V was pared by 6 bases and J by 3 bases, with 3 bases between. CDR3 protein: CASRIYNEQFF. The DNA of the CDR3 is TGTGCCAGCAGAATCTACAATGAGCAGTTCTTC.

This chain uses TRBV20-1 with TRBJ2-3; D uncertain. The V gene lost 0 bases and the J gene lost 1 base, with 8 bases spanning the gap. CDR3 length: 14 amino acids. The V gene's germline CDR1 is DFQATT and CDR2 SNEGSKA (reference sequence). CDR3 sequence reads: CSARDEWGTDTQYF. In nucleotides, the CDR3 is TGCAGTGCTAGAGATGAATGGGGCACAGATACGCAGTATTTT.

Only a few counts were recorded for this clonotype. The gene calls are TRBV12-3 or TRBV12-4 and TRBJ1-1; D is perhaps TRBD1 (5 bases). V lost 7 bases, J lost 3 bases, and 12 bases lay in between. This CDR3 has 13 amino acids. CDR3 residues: CASTILTDTEAFF. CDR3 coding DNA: TGTGCCAGCACCATCCTGACAGACACTGAAGCTTTCTTT.

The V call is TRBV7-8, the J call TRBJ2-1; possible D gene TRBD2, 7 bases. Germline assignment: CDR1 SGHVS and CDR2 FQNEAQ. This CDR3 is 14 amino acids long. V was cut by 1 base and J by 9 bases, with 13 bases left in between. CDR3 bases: TGTGCCAGCAGCTTAGTAGGGGGAGGGTCTGAGCAGTTCTTC. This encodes CASSLVGGGSEQFF.

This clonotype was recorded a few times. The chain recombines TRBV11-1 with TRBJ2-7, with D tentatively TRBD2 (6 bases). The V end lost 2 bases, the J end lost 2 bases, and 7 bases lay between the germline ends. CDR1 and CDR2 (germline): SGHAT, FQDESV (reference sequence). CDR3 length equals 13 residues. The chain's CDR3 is CASSLREAYEQYF. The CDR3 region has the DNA TGTGCCAGCAGCTTAAGGGAGGCCTACGAGCAGTACTTC.

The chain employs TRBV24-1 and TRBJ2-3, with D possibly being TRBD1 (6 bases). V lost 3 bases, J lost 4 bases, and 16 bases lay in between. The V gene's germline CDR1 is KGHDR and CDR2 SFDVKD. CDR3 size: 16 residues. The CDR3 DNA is TGTGCCACCAGTGATCATCAGGGGACGGGCTCAGATACGCAGTATTTT. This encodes CATSDHQGTGSDTQYF.

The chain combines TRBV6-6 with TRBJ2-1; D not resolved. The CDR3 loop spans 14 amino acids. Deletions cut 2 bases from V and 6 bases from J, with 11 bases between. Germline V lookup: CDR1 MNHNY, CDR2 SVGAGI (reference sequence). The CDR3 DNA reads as TGTGCCAGCAGTTACGCGGTCCGAGGCAATGAGCAGTTCTTC. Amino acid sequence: CASSYAVRGNEQFF.

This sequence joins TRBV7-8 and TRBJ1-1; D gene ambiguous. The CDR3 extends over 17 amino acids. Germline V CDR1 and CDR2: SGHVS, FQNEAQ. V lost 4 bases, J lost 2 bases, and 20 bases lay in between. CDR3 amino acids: CASSSSQRHRANTEAFF. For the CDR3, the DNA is TGTGCCAGCAGCTCGAGCCAGAGGCATCGAGCCAACACTGAAGCTTTCTTT.

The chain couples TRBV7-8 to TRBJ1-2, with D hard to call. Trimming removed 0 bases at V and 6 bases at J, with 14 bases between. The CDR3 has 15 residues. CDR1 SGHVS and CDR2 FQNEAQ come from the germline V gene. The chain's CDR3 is CASSLAPRLTDGYTF. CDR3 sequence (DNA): TGTGCCAGCAGCTTAGCGCCGAGGTTAACTGATGGCTACACCTTC.

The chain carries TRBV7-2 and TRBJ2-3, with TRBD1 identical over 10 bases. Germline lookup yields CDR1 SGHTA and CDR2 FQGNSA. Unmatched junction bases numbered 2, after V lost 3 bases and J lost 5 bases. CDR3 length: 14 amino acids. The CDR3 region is CASSLGTGVDTQYF. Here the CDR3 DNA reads TGTGCCAGCAGCTTGGGGACAGGGGTAGATACGCAGTATTTT.

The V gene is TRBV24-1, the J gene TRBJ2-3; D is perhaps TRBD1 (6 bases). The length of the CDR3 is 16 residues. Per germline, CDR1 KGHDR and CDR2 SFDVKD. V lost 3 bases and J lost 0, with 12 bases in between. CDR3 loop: CATSDPRTASTDTQYF. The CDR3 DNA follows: TGTGCCACCAGTGATCCCCGGACAGCTAGCACAGATACGCAGTATTTT.

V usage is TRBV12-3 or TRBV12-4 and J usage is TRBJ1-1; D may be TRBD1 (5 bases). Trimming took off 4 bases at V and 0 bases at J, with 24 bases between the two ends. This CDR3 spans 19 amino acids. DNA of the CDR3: TGTGCCAGCAGTTCTCCTTTGACAGAAATTCAGGGCATGAACACTGAAGCTTTCTTT. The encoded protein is CASSSPLTEIQGMNTEAFF.

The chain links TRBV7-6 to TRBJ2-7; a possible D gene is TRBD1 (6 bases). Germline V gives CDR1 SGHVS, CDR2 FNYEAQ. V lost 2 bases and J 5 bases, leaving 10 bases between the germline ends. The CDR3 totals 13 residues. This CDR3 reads CASSLRGTHEQYF. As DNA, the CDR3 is TGTGCCAGCAGCTTAAGGGGGACCCACGAGCAGTACTTC.

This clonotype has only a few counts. The CDR3 loop reads CASSGLQGQYF. Written as DNA, the CDR3 is TGTGCCAGCAGCGGATTACAGGGCCAGTACTTC. The rearrangement joins TRBV7-6 to TRBJ2-7, with a tentative D call TRBD1 (6 bases). Trimming pared 5 bases from V and 10 bases from J, leaving 12 bases between. The CDR3 consists of 11 residues. Germline values: CDR1 SGHVS, CDR2 FNYEAQ.

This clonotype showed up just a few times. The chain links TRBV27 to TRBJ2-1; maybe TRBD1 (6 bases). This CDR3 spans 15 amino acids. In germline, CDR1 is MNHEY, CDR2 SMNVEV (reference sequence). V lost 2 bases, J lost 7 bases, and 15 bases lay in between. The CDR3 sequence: CASSLSQGIWNEQFF. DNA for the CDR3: TGTGCCAGCAGTTTAAGTCAGGGGATATGGAATGAGCAGTTCTTC.

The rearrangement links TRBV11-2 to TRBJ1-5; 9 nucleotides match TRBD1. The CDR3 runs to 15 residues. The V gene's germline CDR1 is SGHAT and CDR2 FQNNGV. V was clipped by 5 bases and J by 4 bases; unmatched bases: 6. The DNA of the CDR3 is TGTGCCAGCAGCCCTTCCGGACAGGGGAATCAGCCCCAGCATTTT. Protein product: CASSPSGQGNQPQHF. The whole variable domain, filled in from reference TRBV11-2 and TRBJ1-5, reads EAGVAQSPRYKIIEKRQSVAFWCNPISGHATLYWYQQILGQGPKLLIQFQNNGVVDDSQLPKDRFSAERLKGVDSTLKIQPAKLEDSAVYLCASSPSGQGNQPQHFGDGTRLSIL.

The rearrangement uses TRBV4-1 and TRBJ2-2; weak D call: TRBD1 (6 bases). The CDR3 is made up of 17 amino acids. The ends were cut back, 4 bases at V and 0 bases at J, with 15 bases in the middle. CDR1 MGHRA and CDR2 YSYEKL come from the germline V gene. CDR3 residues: CASSLHVGQTNTGELFF. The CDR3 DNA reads TGCGCCAGCAGCCTTCATGTAGGACAGACGAACACCGGGGAGCTGTTTTTT.

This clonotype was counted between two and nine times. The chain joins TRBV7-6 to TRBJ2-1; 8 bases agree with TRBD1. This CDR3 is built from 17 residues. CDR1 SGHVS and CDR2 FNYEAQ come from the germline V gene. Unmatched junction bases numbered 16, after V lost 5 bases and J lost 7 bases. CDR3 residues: CASSLYPRGQGANEQFF. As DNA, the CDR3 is TGTGCCAGCAGCCTCTATCCCCGTGGGCAGGGGGCTAATGAGCAGTTCTTC.

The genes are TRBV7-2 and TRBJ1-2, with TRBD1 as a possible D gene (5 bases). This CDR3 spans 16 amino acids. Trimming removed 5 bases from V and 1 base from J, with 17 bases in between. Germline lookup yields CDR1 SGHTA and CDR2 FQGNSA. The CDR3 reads CASSLGAGGSNYGYTF. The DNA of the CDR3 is TGTGCCAGCAGCCTGGGCGCCGGGGGGAGTAACTATGGCTACACCTTC.

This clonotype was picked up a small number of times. CDR3 sequence reads: CASSFRVGKGRDEQFF. The CDR3, as DNA: TGTGCCAGCAGCTTCCGAGTGGGGAAGGGGCGAGATGAGCAGTTCTTC. The rearrangement uses TRBV7-6 and TRBJ2-1; D might be TRBD1 (5 bases). There are 16 residues in the CDR3. Trimming removed 3 bases at V and 8 bases at J, with 20 bases between. In germline, CDR1 is SGHVS, CDR2 FNYEAQ.

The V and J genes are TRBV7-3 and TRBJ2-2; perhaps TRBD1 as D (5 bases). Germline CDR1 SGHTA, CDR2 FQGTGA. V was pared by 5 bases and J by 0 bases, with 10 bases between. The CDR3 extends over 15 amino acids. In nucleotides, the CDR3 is TGTGCCAGCAGCCCTGGGGCCGCGAACACCGGGGAGCTGTTTTTT. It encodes CASSPGAANTGELFF.